This T cell receptor (beta chain) comes out of a study of blood T cell repertoires in COVID-19. V gave up 4 bases and J gave up 6 bases; unmatched junction bases: 18. This CDR3 region has 18 residues. In germline, CDR1 is SGHTS, CDR2 YDEGEE. The assay was immunoSEQ multiplex PCR, and TCRdb's table has in-frame clones only and misses some. The repertoire includes about 100,000 clones, approximately 89% of them detected once, and 2% to 2.5% sits in the top ten. The sequenced material came from peripheral blood. The sequence was obtained from a man aged 45-65 years with active COVID-19. The V and J genes are TRBV5-8 and TRBJ2-1, with TRBD2 matching 8 bases. The CDR3 spells CASSGNPAGTRMSNEQFF. The CDR3 DNA reads TGTGCCAGCAGCGGCAACCCGGCCGGGACTAGAATGTCCAATGAGCAGTTCTTC.